This T cell receptor (beta chain) was identified during a study of cytomegalovirus exposure and HLA in healthy donors. Study-level findings and limits: A missense DCLRE1C variant was associated with V- and J-gene trimming of TCR beta chains in a later analysis, and an independent cohort replicated the association. Through in vitro validation, three CMV-associated chains were shown to be specific for CMV antigens.

Use of 60 Vbeta and 13 Jbeta primers characterized the PCR. TCRdb keeps only in-frame clones here, not all; method: immunoSEQ multiplex PCR. Among 120,000 or so clones listed, 74% were seen once. Concerning this clone: The antigen is unknown.

Input material: PBMCs. This TCR came from a woman between 45 and 60 years old in good health and CMV-seropositive.

The CDR3 region is CASSPFGTSGRSTDTQYF. CDR3 nucleotide sequence: TGTGCCAGCTCACCTTTCGGGACTAGCGGGAGGAGCACAGATACGCAGTATTTT. The chain uses TRBV18 and TRBJ2-3, with 15 bases lining up with TRBD2. The germline gives CDR1 KGHSH, CDR2 LQKENI. CDR3 length: 18 amino acids. The junction had 4 bases not matched to a gene; V was cut back by 3 bases and J by 0 bases.